The entry that follows covers one T cell receptor beta chain sequence. This clone has a single count. Its specific antigen is unknown. No much larger clone is present one base from it, and per-base qualities are unavailable. Genomic DNA was isolated from the sorted cells so that the TCRbeta CDR3 region could be sequenced. TCRbeta CDR3 regions were sequenced using the immunoSEQ Assay. The source is immuneACCESS, and TCRdb retained only in-frame sequences with V and J called. Part of the clones is not carried over; for the studies checked, unresolved V genes explain less than half of this, and the remainder is unexplained. This sample holds some 130,000 clones; 93% were observed only once. The ten largest make up 1% of the sample. The trial excluded patients who had a history of autoimmune disease or were on systemic immunosuppression. Peripheral blood for TCR sequencing was drawn from every dose cohort at baseline, at cycle 4 day 1 and at cycle 7 day 1. Samples were obtained from an open-label, multicenter, first-in-human phase I dose-escalation trial of ivuxolimab. Adults with locally advanced or metastatic melanoma, renal cell carcinoma, hepatocellular carcinoma or head and neck squamous cell carcinoma were enrolled in the trial. Before TCR sequencing, CD4+ T cells and CD8+ T cells from peripheral blood were sorted into separate populations.

The sample originates from a study of OX40 agonist ivuxolimab in advanced cancers. Broadly, across the study: The costimulatory receptor OX40 (CD134) was targeted by ivuxolimab, a fully human IgG2 agonistic monoclonal antibody. Prior anti-PD-1, anti-PD-L1 or anti-CTLA-4 therapy was permitted, and checkpoint inhibitors had been received by less than 45% of dose-escalation patients. The dose-escalation cohort was approximately 83% male with a mean age of approximately 60 years, ranging from roughly 23 to 85. Partial responses occurred in three dose-escalation patients: two with cutaneous melanoma and one with hepatocellular carcinoma. Of the roughly 51 patients in dose escalation, approximately 20 had hepatocellular carcinoma, about 15 had melanoma, 9 had renal cell carcinoma and 9 had head and neck cancer. The point of sequencing TCRbeta in the periphery was to test whether ivuxolimab changed TCR sequence diversity and drove clonal T-cell expansion. The paper describes the monotherapy dose-escalation part (N = 52 patients) of the phase I trial of ivuxolimab. Intravenous ivuxolimab was administered to patients every 2 weeks at six dose levels: 0.01, 0.1, 0.3, 1.5, 3 and 10 mg/kg. What the authors observed across the whole study: Partial responders in the 0.1-3.0 mg/kg groups had among the lowest normalized peripheral clonal expansion, especially among CD8+ T cells. Low levels of normalized T-cell clonal expansion were also shown by some nonresponding patients. At doses of 0.1 to 3.0 mg/kg, clonal expansion of both CD4+ and CD8+ T cells in blood was seen between baseline and week 6. After ivuxolimab, CD8+ T cells had more expanded clones than CD4+ T cells on average. Antigen specificity was not determined for the clonally expanded peripheral T cells.

Trimming removed 4 bases from V and 5 bases from J; the gene matches leave 4 bases unexplained. Counted from cysteine to phenylalanine, this CDR3 has 13 amino acids. The DNA shown is the 39-base CDR3, in frame from base 1. For CDR1 and CDR2, the germline V gene lists KGHSH and LQKENI. The sequencing here drew on CD4+ or CD8+ T cells sorted from blood, taken in a trial of the OX40 agonist ivuxolimab. The V and J segments used are TRBV18 and TRBJ1-2, and 7 junctional nucleotides match TRBD1. The TCR comes from an adult with an advanced solid tumor such as melanoma, head and neck, liver or kidney cancer. The DNA is as follows: TGTGCCAGCTCACAAGACAGGGAATATGGCTACACCTTC. Its protein is CASSQDREYGYTF.